A single sample is the source of the 6 T cell receptor beta chains below, sequenced in a study of T cells in Graves' hyperthyroidism and ophthalmopathy. Researchers took RNA transcripts and amplified the TCR beta CDR3 regions from them. Using the HTBI primer set, a first-round RT-PCR was run on the TCR CDR3. MiXCR was run by TCRdb on the multiplex PCR reads, yielding one entry per CDR3 protein. The sample shows 600,000 or so distinct CDR3 sequences, roughly 15% of them seen only once. Source material: blood. These receptors were obtained from a woman in her twenties or thirties with Graves' hyperthyroidism.

The rearrangement links TRBV18 to TRBJ2-5, with a weak D call TRBD1 (6 bases). The V gene's germline CDR1 is KGHSH and CDR2 LQKENI. The CDR3 contains 16 residues. V was clipped by 2 bases and J by 1 base, with 14 bases between them. Here the CDR3 DNA reads TGTGCCAGCTCACCAGCGATCTCCAGGGGCCAAGAGACCCAGTACTTC. Amino acids: CASSPAISRGQETQYF.

This clonotype has a count of ten or more. The chain links TRBV5-1 to TRBJ2-1; 7 positions agree with TRBD1. The length of the CDR3 is 13 residues. CDR1 is SGHRS, CDR2 YFSETQ, per germline. The J segment lost 9 bases and the V segment lost 4 bases, leaving 7 bases of the junction unmatched. CDR3 loop: CASSVGQGVEQFF. CDR3 DNA sequence: TGCGCCAGCAGCGTTGGGCAGGGGGTTGAGCAGTTCTTC.

The table lists this clonotype with many counts. The chain carries TRBV7-2 and TRBJ1-4; D unresolved. Trimming removed 5 bases from V and 4 bases from J, with 8 bases in between. The germline V gene has CDR1 SGHTA and CDR2 FQGNSA. This CDR3 region has 13 residues. The CDR3 here is CASSPNSNEKLFF. DNA of the CDR3: TGTGCCAGCAGCCCAAACAGTAATGAAAAACTGTTTTTT.

The table lists this clonotype with a few counts. The chain combines TRBV9 with TRBJ1-2; D not certain. The CDR3 covers 15 residues. Trimming left V 0 bases short and J 6 bases short, with 15 bases between. Germline V gene data show CDR1 as SGDLS and CDR2 as YYNGEE. The CDR3 reads CASSVVVNPINGYTF. CDR3 nucleotides: TGTGCCAGCAGCGTAGTGGTCAACCCGATTAATGGCTACACCTTC.

This clonotype was detected many times. The chain couples TRBV2 to TRBJ2-1, with TRBD2 matching over 14 bases. Trimming at V came to 4 bases and at J to 9 bases, leaving 5 bases not matched to a gene. Germline CDR1 SNHLY, CDR2 FYNNEI. There are 15 residues in the CDR3. The CDR3 DNA is TGTGCCAGCAGTGGACTAGCGGGAGGGCCGAGTGAGCAGTTCTTC. It specifies CASSGLAGGPSEQFF.

This chain joins TRBV10-2 and TRBJ2-3; no reliable D call. V gave up 6 bases and J gave up 4 bases, with 5 bases separating them. The germline V gene has CDR1 WSHSY and CDR2 SAAADI. CDR3 size: 11 residues. For the CDR3, the DNA is TGCGCCAGCAGGGATCCAGATACGCAGTATTTT. Translated: CASRDPDTQYF.